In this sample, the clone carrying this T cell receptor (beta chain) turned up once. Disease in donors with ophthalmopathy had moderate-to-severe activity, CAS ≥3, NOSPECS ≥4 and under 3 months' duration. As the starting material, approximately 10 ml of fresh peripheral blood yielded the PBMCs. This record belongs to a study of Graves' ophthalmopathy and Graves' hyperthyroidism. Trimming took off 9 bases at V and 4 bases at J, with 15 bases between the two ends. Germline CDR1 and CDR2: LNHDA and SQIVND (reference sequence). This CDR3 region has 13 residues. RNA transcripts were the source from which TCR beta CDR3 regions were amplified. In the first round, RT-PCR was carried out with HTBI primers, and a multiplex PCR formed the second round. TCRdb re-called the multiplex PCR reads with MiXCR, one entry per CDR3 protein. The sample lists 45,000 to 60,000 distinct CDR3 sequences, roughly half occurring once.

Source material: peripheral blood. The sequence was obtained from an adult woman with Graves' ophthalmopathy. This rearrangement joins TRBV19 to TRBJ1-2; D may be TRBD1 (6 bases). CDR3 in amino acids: CASRREGGYGYTF. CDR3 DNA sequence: TGTGCCAGCAGGAGAGAAGGGGGCTATGGCTACACCTTC.